The 13 T cell receptor beta chains listed next were all sequenced from one sample in a study of T cell repertoires in cytomegalovirus infection. TCRdb independently ran MiXCR on the reads; one entry per CDR3 protein. There are about 320,000 distinct CDR3 sequences in the sample; more than 9% occur only once, and roughly 4.5% lies in the top ten. The sequencing sample was made of PBMCs. All receptors derive from a human donor in good health (CMV status not recorded). Some clones in this sample may be carry-over from other donors' samples.

This clonotype has a handful of counts. The chain links TRBV2 to TRBJ2-1, with D possibly TRBD1 on 6 matching bases. Trimming removed 5 bases at V and 8 bases at J, with 16 bases between. CDR1 and CDR2 from the germline V gene are SNHLY and FYNNEI. The length of the CDR3 is 14 residues. As DNA, the CDR3 is TGTGCCAGCAGTACGACGCAGGGGTTGTATGAGCAGTTCTTC. It translates to CASSTTQGLYEQFF.

The sample holds a few counts of this clonotype. J is TRBJ1-3 and V is TRBV2; the D is unclear. CDR1 and CDR2 from the germline V gene are SNHLY and FYNNEI. The CDR3 loop spans 14 amino acids. V was cut by 6 bases and J by 4 bases, with 13 bases left in between. Written as DNA, the CDR3 is TGTGCCAGCAGGAGAAGGGCGGGAGGAAACACCATATATTTT. Encoded protein: CASRRRAGGNTIYF.

In this sample, this clonotype turned up many times. The chain couples TRBV12-3 or TRBV12-4 to TRBJ2-7, with TRBD2 identical over 13 bases. The CDR3 runs 17 residues. V was pared by 2 bases and J by 2 bases, with 6 bases of the junction left unmatched. The CDR3 nucleotides read TGTGCCAGCAGTTTAATACGACTAGCGGGGGGAACCTACGAGCAGTACTTC. Translated: CASSLIRLAGGTYEQYF.

This clonotype was seen at least ten times. This CDR3 reads CASSPQGQGTSYEQYF. The CDR3 DNA is TGTGCCAGCTCACCACAGGGTCAGGGGACTTCCTACGAGCAGTACTTC. V usage is TRBV18 and J usage is TRBJ2-7; D assignment may be TRBD1 or TRBD2 (6 bases each). V shed 1 base and J shed 1 base, with 14 bases lying between them. CDR3 length equals 16 residues. CDR1 is KGHSH and CDR2 is LQKENI in the germline V gene.

This clonotype occurred many times. This chain uses TRBV7-2 with TRBJ2-1; TRBD2 agrees at 14 bases. J lost 1 base, V lost 5 bases, and 7 bases had no gene match. This CDR3 has 18 residues. The V gene's germline CDR1 is SGHTA and CDR2 FQGNSA. The CDR3 sequence is CASSPRTSGRSSYNEQFF. The CDR3 DNA reads TGTGCCAGCAGCCCACGGACTAGCGGGAGGAGTTCCTACAATGAGCAGTTCTTC.

The chain uses TRBV6-8 and TRBJ1-2, with TRBD1 as a possible D gene (5 bases). Germline lookup yields CDR1 MNHGY and CDR2 SAAAGT. The CDR3 spans 11 residues. V was clipped by 6 bases and J by 5 bases, with 7 bases between them. DNA of the CDR3: TGTGCCAGCAGGACAGCTTATGGCTACACCTTC. This codes for CASRTAYGYTF.

This chain connects TRBV12-3 or TRBV12-4 to TRBJ1-1, with TRBD1 matching over 10 bases. This CDR3 contains 14 residues. V was pared by 6 bases and J by 8 bases, with 9 bases of the junction left unmatched. CDR3 protein: CASRAGTGVGEAFF. The CDR3 DNA reads TGTGCCAGCAGAGCGGGGACAGGGGTAGGGGAAGCTTTCTTT.

Many counts were recorded for this clonotype. The chain carries TRBV12-3 or TRBV12-4 and TRBJ1-5; TRBD1 is a possible D gene (6 bases). CDR3 length equals 17 residues. V shed 7 bases and J shed 4 bases, with 23 bases lying between them. As DNA, the CDR3 is TGTGCCAGCACCCGGGAGGGGGGGGGACGGAGGAATCAGCCCCAGCATTTT. This codes for CASTREGGGRRNQPQHF.

This rearrangement joins TRBV7-2 to TRBJ1-2, with 7 bases that match TRBD1. V lost 4 bases to trimming and J lost 7 bases; unmatched junction nucleotides: 24. The CDR3 length is 19 residues. CDR1 is SGHTA, CDR2 FQGNSA, per germline. CDR3 protein: CASSSEGVRGANPLIGYTF. Here the CDR3 DNA reads TGTGCCAGCAGCTCCGAGGGTGTCAGGGGGGCGAATCCCTTGATTGGCTACACCTTC. The full variable domain, completed using reference TRBV7-2 and TRBJ1-2, is GAGVSQSPSNKVTEKGKDVELRCDPISGHTALYWYRQSLGQGLEFLIYFQGNSAPDKSGLPSDRFSAERTGGSVSTLTIQRTQQEDSAVYLCASSSEGVRGANPLIGYTFGSGTRLTVV.

This clonotype has a count of ten or more. The chain links TRBV7-2 to TRBJ2-1; maybe TRBD2 (5 bases). V dropped 5 bases and J dropped 4 bases, with 12 bases sitting between them. Germline V gives CDR1 SGHTA, CDR2 FQGNSA. This CDR3 is built from 14 residues. This chain's CDR3 is CASSRGIQYNEQFF. The CDR3 nucleotides read TGTGCCAGCAGCCGGGGTATTCAGTACAATGAGCAGTTCTTC.

This chain connects TRBV19 to TRBJ2-2; D is unclear. The CDR3 sequence is 18 residues long. CDR1 LNHDA and CDR2 SQIVND come from the germline V gene (reference sequence). The V end was cut by 4 bases, the J end by 1 base, with 19 bases between. Written as DNA, the CDR3 is TGTGCCAGTAGTACCCTCCGGGCCGGCGATGGGAACACCGGGGAGCTGTTTTTT. Translated: CASSTLRAGDGNTGELFF.

This clonotype was counted only a few times. The chain carries TRBV7-2 and TRBJ1-6, with 7 bases matching TRBD1. V shed 1 base and J 9 bases; nucleotides not matched to a gene: 9. The CDR3 runs 16 residues. CDR1 and CDR2 (germline): SGHTA, FQGNSA. This CDR3 reads CASSLVRTGGRSPLHF. CDR3 in DNA: TGTGCCAGCAGCTTAGTACGGACAGGCGGACGTTCACCCCTCCACTTT.

The chain's CDR3 is CASSREGTGDNEQFF. DNA of the CDR3: TGTGCCAGCAGCCGGGAGGGGACAGGGGACAATGAGCAGTTCTTC. This chain uses TRBV7-3 with TRBJ2-1; TRBD1 agrees at 10 bases. The V gene's germline CDR1 is SGHTA and CDR2 FQGTGA. The CDR3 has 15 residues. V gave up 5 bases and J gave up 5 bases; unmatched junction bases: 6.